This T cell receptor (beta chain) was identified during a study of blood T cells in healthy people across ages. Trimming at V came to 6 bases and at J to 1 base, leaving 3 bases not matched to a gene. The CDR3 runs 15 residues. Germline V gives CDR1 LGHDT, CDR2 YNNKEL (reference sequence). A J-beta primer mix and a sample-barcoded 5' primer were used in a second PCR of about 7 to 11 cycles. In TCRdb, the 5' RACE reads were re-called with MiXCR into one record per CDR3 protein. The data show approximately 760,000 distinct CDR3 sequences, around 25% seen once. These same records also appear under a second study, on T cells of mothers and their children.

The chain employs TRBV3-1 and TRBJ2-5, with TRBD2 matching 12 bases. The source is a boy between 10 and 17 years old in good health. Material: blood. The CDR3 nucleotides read TGTGCCAGCAGACCACTAGCGGGAGGCCAAGAGACCCAGTACTTC. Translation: CASRPLAGGQETQYF.